The next 19 T cell receptor beta chains were all read from a single sample in a study of blood T cell repertoires in COVID-19. Libraries were prepared by immunoSEQ multiplex PCR; TCRdb keeps only in-frame clonotypes and omits some of them. The table shows approximately 50,000 clones, with roughly nine tenths occurring only once. The sequenced sample was peripheral blood. These receptors were taken from a human donor in a cohort sampled during active COVID-19.

This clone appeared a few times. The genes are TRBV5-1 and TRBJ2-2, with 9 bases matching TRBD2. Germline V gene data show CDR1 as SGHRS and CDR2 as YFSETQ. The CDR3 loop spans 14 amino acids. V shed 2 bases and J 4 bases; nucleotides not matched to a gene: 0. As DNA, the CDR3 is TGCGCCAGCAGCTTTAGCGGGAGCACCGGGGAGCTGTTTTTT. It specifies CASSFSGSTGELFF. Based on the CDR3 plus reference TRBV5-1 and TRBJ2-2, the full variable domain is KAGVTQTPRYLIKTRGQQVTLSCSPISGHRSVSWYQQTPGQGLQFLFEYFSETQRNKGNFPGRFSGRQFSNSRSEMNVSTLELGDSALYLCASSFSGSTGELFFGEGSRLTVL.

The gene calls are TRBV28 and TRBJ2-5; D remains unclear. The CDR3 totals 14 residues. Per the germline V gene, CDR1 is MDHEN and CDR2 is SYDVKM. Trimming stripped 5 bases from V and 3 bases from J, with 13 bases between. Here the CDR3 reads CASSPYRSKETQYF. Written as DNA, the CDR3 is TGTGCCAGCAGTCCCTACCGTTCCAAAGAGACCCAGTACTTC.

The V call is TRBV5-4, the J call TRBJ2-5; TRBD1 might be the D (6 bases). The CDR3 has 13 residues. Looked up from germline, CDR1 is SGHNT and CDR2 is YYREEE (reference sequence). Trimming left V 4 bases short and J 0 bases short, with 7 bases between. CDR3 sequence: CASSRTDQETQYF. DNA of the CDR3: TGTGCCAGCAGCAGGACAGACCAAGAGACCCAGTACTTC. The whole variable domain, remainder taken from reference TRBV5-4 and TRBJ2-5, is ETGVTQSPTHLIKTRGQQVTLRCSSQSGHNTVSWYQQALGQGPQFIFQYYREEENGRGNFPPRFSGLQFPNYSSELNVNALELDDSALYLCASSRTDQETQYFGPGTRLLVL.

V usage is TRBV11-2 and J usage is TRBJ2-7; D may be TRBD2 (5 bases). V was clipped by 5 bases and J by 6 bases, with 14 bases between them. Germline CDR1 is SGHAT and CDR2 is FQNNGV. This CDR3 is built from 13 residues. CDR3 bases: TGTGCCAGCAGCCCCGGGTCCGGGGTCGAGCAGTACTTC. Translating gives CASSPGSGVEQYF.

This clone has just a few counts. This chain uses TRBV20-1 with TRBJ1-5; D possibly corresponds to TRBD1 (6 bases). V gave up 3 bases and J gave up 3 bases, with 12 bases separating them. The CDR3 runs to 14 residues. The germline CDR1 and CDR2 sequences are DFQATT and SNEGSKA (reference sequence). The CDR3 loop is CSASVQGTNQPQHF. CDR3 coding DNA: TGCAGTGCTAGTGTACAGGGAACCAATCAGCCCCAGCATTTT.

V gene TRBV5-1 combines with J gene TRBJ2-1; D possibly corresponds to TRBD2 (6 bases). Per germline, CDR1 SGHRS and CDR2 YFSETQ. This CDR3 is built from 15 residues. The ends were cut back, 0 bases at V and 3 bases at J, with 10 bases in the middle. CDR3 sequence (DNA): TGCGCCAGCAGCTTGGAGGGACTGGACTACAATGAGCAGTTCTTC. Translation gives CASSLEGLDYNEQFF.

The chain recombines TRBV7-8 with TRBJ1-1; 9 bases align to TRBD1. The CDR3 totals 17 residues. Germline CDR1 and CDR2: SGHVS and FQNEAQ. The trim removed 5 bases at V and 4 bases at J, leaving 14 bases unmatched. The CDR3 loop is CASSPDRGLLRGTEAFF. CDR3 sequence (DNA): TGTGCCAGCAGCCCGGACAGGGGCCTTCTTCGGGGCACTGAAGCTTTCTTT.

The chain carries TRBV18 and TRBJ2-7; 12 bases are a match to TRBD2. Germline-derived CDR1 and CDR2 are KGHSH and LQKENI. The CDR3 consists of 17 residues. Trimming at V came to 3 bases and at J to 2 bases, leaving 8 bases not matched to a gene. CDR3 amino acids: CASSPGLAGGVTYEQYF. The CDR3 coding sequence is TGTGCCAGCTCACCGGGGCTAGCGGGAGGGGTGACCTACGAGCAGTACTTC. The entire variable domain, with the rest obtained from reference TRBV18 and TRBJ2-7, is as follows: NAGVMQNPRHLVRRRGQEARLRCSPMKGHSHVYWYRQLPEEGLKFMVYLQKENIIDESGMPKERFSAEFPKEGPSILRIQQVVRGDSAAYFCASSPGLAGGVTYEQYFGPGTRLTVT.

The chain links TRBV30 to TRBJ1-5, with no clear D. There are 12 residues in the CDR3. CDR1 is GTSNPN, CDR2 SVGIG, per germline (reference sequence). The V and J ends lost 2 bases and 2 bases respectively, with 4 bases between them. In DNA form, the CDR3 reads TGTGCCTGGAGTTATGGCAATCAGCCCCAGCATTTT. Translation gives CAWSYGNQPQHF.

The chain combines TRBV29-1 with TRBJ2-7; D is perhaps TRBD1 or TRBD2 (6 bases each). V lost 5 bases, J lost 2 bases, and 16 bases lay in between. The CDR3 runs 14 residues. Germline loops: CDR1 SQVTM, CDR2 ANQGSEA. CDR3 sequence reads: CSVKGGTVTYEQYF. CDR3 bases: TGCAGCGTTAAAGGGGGGACTGTAACCTACGAGCAGTACTTC.

This clone was counted once. The rearrangement joins TRBV6-5 to TRBJ1-6; D gene unclear. V lost 6 bases and J 3 bases, leaving 12 bases between the germline ends. Per the germline V gene, CDR1 is MNHEY and CDR2 is SVGAGI. The CDR3 sequence is 15 residues long. CDR3 sequence: CASRPGAIYNSPLHF. As DNA, the CDR3 is TGTGCCAGCAGGCCAGGTGCGATCTATAATTCACCCCTCCACTTT.

The rearrangement joins TRBV7-9 to TRBJ2-1; 7 bases align to TRBD1. The length of the CDR3 is 14 residues. With V trimmed by 5 bases and J by 3 bases, 4 bases remained unmatched. Per germline, CDR1 SEHNR and CDR2 FQNEAQ (reference sequence). The CDR3 sequence: CASSKRQGYNEQFF. CDR3 DNA sequence: TGTGCCAGCAGCAAACGACAGGGCTACAATGAGCAGTTCTTC.

The genes are TRBV4-1 and TRBJ2-1; TRBD2 agrees at 14 bases. V lost 1 base, J lost 0 bases, and 5 bases stayed unmatched. The germline CDR1 and CDR2 sequences are MGHRA and YSYEKL. The CDR3 totals 19 residues. CDR3 in DNA: TGCGCCAGCAGCCAAGGACTAGCGGGAGGGAGGAGCTCCTACAATGAGCAGTTCTTC. It is translated as CASSQGLAGGRSSYNEQFF.

V is TRBV6-2 or TRBV6-3 and J is TRBJ2-7, with 7 bases that match TRBD2. The ends lost 2 bases at V and 5 bases at J; junction bases unmatched: 3. Germline V gene sequence: CDR1 MNHEY, CDR2 SVGEGT. There are 13 residues in the CDR3. CDR3: CASSYIRGDEQYF. CDR3 DNA sequence: TGTGCCAGCAGTTACATTCGGGGGGACGAGCAGTACTTC.

The chain couples TRBV7-2 to TRBJ1-1; TRBD1 might be the D (6 bases). This CDR3 spans 15 amino acids. Germline lookup yields CDR1 SGHTA and CDR2 FQGNSA. Trimming removed 1 base from V and 5 bases from J, with 14 bases in between. The CDR3 sequence: CASSLGSGVWTEAFF. The CDR3 coding sequence is TGTGCCAGCAGCTTAGGGTCAGGGGTTTGGACTGAAGCTTTCTTT. Together with reference TRBV7-2 and TRBJ1-1, the CDR3 gives the full variable domain: GAGVSQSPSNKVTEKGKDVELRCDPISGHTALYWYRQSLGQGLEFLIYFQGNSAPDKSGLPSDRFSAERTGGSVSTLTIQRTQQEDSAVYLCASSLGSGVWTEAFFGQGTRLTVV.

CDR3 region: CASSPSPGDTEAFF. The CDR3 nucleotides read TGTGCCAGCAGCCCCTCACCCGGGGACACTGAAGCTTTCTTT. This chain uses TRBV11-3 with TRBJ1-1; D gene uncertain. Germline CDR1 reads SGHNT; CDR2 reads YENEEA. Trimming removed 5 bases from V and 3 bases from J, with 13 bases in between. The CDR3 contains 14 residues.

This clone was seen only a few times. The gene calls are TRBV28 and TRBJ2-1; D not certain. Per the germline V gene, CDR1 is MDHEN and CDR2 is SYDVKM. The CDR3 is made up of 11 amino acids. The V and J ends lost 7 bases and 5 bases respectively, with 6 bases between them. CDR3 coding DNA: TGTGCCAGCATCGGTAACAATGAGCAGTTCTTC. Encoded protein: CASIGNNEQFF.

V is TRBV18 and J is TRBJ2-7; 13 nucleotides line up with TRBD2. Trimming cost V 3 bases and J 3 bases; bases outside gene matches: 5. The CDR3 is 16 residues long. The V gene's germline CDR1 is KGHSH and CDR2 LQKENI. CDR3 coding DNA: TGTGCCAGCTCACCTGGGGGGACTAGCGGGAACTACGAGCAGTACGTC. Translating it yields CASSPGGTSGNYEQYV.

The rearrangement joins TRBV5-1 to TRBJ1-2, with D unclear. This CDR3 region has 14 residues. Looked up from germline, CDR1 is SGHRS and CDR2 is YFSETQ. V dropped 4 bases and J dropped 6 bases, with 16 bases sitting between them. The CDR3 reads CASSKDSDEDGYTF. DNA of the CDR3: TGCGCCAGCAGCAAGGACTCGGACGAAGATGGCTACACCTTC.